This T cell receptor (beta chain) was retrieved from a study of CD8 T cells in ankylosing spondylitis. Study findings and constraints: Blood from ankylosing spondylitis patients appeared to carry a characteristic roughly 8-variant TCR beta motif.

From the 5' RACE reads, TCRdb called clonotypes with MiXCR, one entry per CDR3 protein. The sample comprises about 210,000 distinct CDR3 sequences, 7% to 8% of which are singletons, and approximately 15% rests with the top ten. The CDR3 is made up of 12 amino acids. Germline CDR1 SNHLY, CDR2 FYNNEI. V was pared by 6 bases and J by 8 bases, with 11 bases between. This clonotype was seen only a few times. Its target is unknown. Sequencing was performed on blood, either unsorted or a sorted T cell fraction (not recorded which). This clonotype was sampled from a male donor with ankylosing spondylitis. This rearrangement joins TRBV2 to TRBJ2-1; the D gene is possibly TRBD2 (6 bases). This chain's CDR3 is CASRGDFHEQFF. The CDR3 nucleotides read TGTGCCAGCAGGGGGGACTTTCATGAGCAGTTCTTC.